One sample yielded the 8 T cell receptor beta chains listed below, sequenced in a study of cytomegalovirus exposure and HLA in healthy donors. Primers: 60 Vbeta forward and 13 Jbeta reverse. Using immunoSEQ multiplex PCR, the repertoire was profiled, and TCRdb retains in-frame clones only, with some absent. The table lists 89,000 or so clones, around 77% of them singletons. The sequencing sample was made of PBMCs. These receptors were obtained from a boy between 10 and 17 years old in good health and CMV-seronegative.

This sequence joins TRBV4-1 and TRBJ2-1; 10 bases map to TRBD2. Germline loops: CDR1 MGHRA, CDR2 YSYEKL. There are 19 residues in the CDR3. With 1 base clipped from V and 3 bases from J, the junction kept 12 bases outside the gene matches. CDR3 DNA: TGCGCCAGCAGCCAAGGGCTAGCGGGAGTTGGTAAGGGCTACAATGAGCAGTTCTTC. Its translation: CASSQGLAGVGKGYNEQFF.

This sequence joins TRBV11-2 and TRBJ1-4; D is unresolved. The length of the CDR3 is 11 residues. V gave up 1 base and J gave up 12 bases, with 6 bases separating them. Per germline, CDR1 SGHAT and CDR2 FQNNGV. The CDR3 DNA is TGTGCCAGCAGCTTAGTTCAGGAACTGTTTTTT. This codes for CASSLVQELFF.

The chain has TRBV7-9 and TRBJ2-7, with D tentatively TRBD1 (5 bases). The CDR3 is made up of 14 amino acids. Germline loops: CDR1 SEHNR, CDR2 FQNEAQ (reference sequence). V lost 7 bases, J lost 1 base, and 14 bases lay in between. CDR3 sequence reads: CASINSDKSYEQYF. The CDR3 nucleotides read TGTGCCAGCATCAACTCGGACAAGTCCTACGAGCAGTACTTC. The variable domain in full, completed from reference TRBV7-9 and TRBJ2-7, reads DTGVSQNPRHKITKRGQNVTFRCDPISEHNRLYWYRQTLGQGPEFLTYFQNEAQLEKSRLLSDRFSAERPKGSFSTLEIQRTEQGDSAMYLCASINSDKSYEQYFGPGTRLTVT.

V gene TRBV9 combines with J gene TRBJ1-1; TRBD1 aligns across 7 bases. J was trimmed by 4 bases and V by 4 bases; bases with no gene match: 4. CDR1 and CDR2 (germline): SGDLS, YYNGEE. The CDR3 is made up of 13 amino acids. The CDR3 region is CASSQGGSTEAFF. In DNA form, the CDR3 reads TGTGCCAGCAGCCAGGGGGGTTCCACTGAAGCTTTCTTT.

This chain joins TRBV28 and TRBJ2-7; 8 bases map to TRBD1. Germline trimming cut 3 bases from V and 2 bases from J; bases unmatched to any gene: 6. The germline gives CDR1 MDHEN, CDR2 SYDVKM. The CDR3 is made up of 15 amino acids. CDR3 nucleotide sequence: TGTGCCAGCAGTTTCCCAGGGGGCGGAACCTACGAGCAGTACTTC. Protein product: CASSFPGGGTYEQYF.

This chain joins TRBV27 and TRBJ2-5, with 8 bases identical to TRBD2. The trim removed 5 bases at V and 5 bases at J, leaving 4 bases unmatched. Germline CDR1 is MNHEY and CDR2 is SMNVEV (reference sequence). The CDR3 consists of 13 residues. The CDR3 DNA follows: TGTGCCAGCAGTCGGGGGGGCCGGGAGACCCAGTACTTC. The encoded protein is CASSRGGRETQYF.

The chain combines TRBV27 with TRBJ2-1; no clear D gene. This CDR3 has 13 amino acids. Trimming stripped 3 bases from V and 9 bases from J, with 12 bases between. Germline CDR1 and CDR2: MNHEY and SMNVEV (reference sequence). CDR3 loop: CASSLGSLAEQFF. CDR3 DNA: TGTGCCAGCAGTTTGGGTAGCCTGGCTGAGCAGTTCTTC.

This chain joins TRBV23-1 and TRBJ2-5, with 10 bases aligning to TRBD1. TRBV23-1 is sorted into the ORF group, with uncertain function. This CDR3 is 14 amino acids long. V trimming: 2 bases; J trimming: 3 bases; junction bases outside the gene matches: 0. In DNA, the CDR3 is TGCGCCAGCAGTCAAGGACAGGGGGAAGAGACCCAGTACTTC. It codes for CASSQGQGEETQYF.